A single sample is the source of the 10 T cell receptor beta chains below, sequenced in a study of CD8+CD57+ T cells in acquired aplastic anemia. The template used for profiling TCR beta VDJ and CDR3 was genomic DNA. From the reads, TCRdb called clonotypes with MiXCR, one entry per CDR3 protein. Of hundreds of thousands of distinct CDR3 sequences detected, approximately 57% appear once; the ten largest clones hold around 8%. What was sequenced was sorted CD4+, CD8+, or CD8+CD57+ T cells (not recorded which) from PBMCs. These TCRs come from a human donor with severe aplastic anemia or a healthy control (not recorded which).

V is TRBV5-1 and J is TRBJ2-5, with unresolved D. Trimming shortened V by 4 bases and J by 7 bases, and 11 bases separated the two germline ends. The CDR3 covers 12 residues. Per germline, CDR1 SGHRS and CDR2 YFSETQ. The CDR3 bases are TGCGCCAGCAGCCAACCTGACGTGACCCAGTACTTC. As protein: CASSQPDVTQYF.

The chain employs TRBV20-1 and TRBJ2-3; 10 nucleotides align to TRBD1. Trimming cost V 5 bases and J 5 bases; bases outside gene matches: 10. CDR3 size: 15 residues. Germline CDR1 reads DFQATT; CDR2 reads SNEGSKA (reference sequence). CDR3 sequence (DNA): TGCAGTGCTCGGACCCAGACAGGGGGCAAAGATACGCAGTATTTT. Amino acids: CSARTQTGGKDTQYF.

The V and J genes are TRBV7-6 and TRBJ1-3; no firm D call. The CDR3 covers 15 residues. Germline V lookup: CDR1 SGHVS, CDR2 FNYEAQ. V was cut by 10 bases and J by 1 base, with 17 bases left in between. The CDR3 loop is CATSAPWESGNTIYF. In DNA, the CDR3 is TGTGCCACCAGTGCCCCTTGGGAATCTGGAAACACCATATATTTT.

The CDR3 DNA sequence: TGCAGTGCTAAAGGGCGACCGGGGGGTTACACAGATACGCAGTATTTT. Amino acids: CSAKGRPGGYTDTQYF. This chain joins TRBV20-1 and TRBJ2-3; 7 positions agree with TRBD2. The V gene end was trimmed by 4 bases and the J gene end by 2 bases; junction bases not matched to a gene: 12. The CDR3 extends over 16 amino acids. Germline V gene lookup returns CDR1 DFQATT and CDR2 SNEGSKA (reference sequence).

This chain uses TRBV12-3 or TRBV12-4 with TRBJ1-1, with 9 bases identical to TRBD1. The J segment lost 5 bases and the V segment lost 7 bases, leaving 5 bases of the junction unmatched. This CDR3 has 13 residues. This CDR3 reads CASTSDRGTEAFF. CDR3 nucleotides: TGTGCCAGCACCTCGGACAGGGGAACTGAAGCTTTCTTT.

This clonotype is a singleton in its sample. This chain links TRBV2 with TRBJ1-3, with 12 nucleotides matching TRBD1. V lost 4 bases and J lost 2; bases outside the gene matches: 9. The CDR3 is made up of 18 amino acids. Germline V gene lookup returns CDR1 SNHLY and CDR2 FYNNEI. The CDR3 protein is CASSAVGTGGITGNTIYF. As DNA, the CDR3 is TGTGCCAGCAGTGCAGTCGGGACAGGGGGCATAACTGGAAACACCATATATTTT.

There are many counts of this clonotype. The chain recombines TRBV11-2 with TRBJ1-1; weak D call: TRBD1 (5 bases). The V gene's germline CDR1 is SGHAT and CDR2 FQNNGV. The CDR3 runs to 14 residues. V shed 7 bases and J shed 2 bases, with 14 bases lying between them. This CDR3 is CASTVAGPNTEAFF. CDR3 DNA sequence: TGTGCCAGCACTGTTGCGGGACCTAACACTGAAGCTTTCTTT.

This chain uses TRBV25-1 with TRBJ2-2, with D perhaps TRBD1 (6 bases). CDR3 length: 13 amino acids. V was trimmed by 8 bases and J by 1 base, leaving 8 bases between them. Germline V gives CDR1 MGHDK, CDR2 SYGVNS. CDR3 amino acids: CASLQGNTGELFF. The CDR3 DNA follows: TGTGCCAGCTTACAGGGGAACACCGGGGAGCTGTTTTTT. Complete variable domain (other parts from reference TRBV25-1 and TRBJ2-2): EADIYQTPRYLVIGTGKKITLECSQTMGHDKMYWYQQDPGMELHLIHYSYGVNSTEKGDLSSESTVSRIRTEHFPLTLESARPSHTSQYLCASLQGNTGELFFGEGSRLTVL.

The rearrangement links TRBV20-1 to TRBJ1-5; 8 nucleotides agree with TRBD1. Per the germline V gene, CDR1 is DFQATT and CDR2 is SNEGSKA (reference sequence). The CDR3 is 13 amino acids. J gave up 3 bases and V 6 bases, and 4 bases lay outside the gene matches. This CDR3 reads CSAQQGDNQPQHF. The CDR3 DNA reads TGCAGTGCGCAACAGGGGGACAATCAGCCCCAGCATTTT.

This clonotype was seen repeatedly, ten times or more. The CDR3 sequence is CASTGTGVPNEKLFF. The DNA of the CDR3 is TGTGCCAGTACAGGGACAGGGGTCCCTAATGAAAAACTGTTTTTT. The V call is TRBV19, the J call TRBJ1-4, with 10 bases matching TRBD1. The germline gives CDR1 LNHDA, CDR2 SQIVND (reference sequence). The CDR3 runs 15 residues. With V trimmed by 7 bases and J by 3 bases, 5 bases remained unmatched.